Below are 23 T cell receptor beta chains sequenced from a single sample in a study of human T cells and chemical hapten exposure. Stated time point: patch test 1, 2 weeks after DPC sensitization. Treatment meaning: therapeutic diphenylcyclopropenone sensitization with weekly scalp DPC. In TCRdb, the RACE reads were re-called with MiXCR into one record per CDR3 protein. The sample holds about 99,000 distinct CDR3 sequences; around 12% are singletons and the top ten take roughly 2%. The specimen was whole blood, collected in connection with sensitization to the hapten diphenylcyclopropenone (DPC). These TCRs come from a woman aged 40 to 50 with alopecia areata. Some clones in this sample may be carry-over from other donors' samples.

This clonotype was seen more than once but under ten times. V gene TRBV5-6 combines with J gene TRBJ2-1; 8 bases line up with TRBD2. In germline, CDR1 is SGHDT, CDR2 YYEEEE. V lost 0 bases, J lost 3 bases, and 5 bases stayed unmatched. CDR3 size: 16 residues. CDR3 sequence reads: CASSLGELADYNEQFF. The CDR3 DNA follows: TGTGCCAGCAGCTTGGGAGAACTAGCGGACTACAATGAGCAGTTCTTC.

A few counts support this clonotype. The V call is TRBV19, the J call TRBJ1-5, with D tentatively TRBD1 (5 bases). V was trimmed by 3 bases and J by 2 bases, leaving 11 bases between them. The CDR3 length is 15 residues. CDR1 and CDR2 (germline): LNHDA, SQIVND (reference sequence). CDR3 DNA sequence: TGTGCCAGTAGTATTTCCCCGACAGGCAATCAGCCCCAGCATTTT. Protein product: CASSISPTGNQPQHF.

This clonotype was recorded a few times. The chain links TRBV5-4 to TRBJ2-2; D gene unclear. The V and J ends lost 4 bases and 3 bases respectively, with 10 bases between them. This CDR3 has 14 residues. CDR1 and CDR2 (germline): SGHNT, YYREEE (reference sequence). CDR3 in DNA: TGTGCCAGCAGCCATGGTCCAGACACCGGGGAGCTGTTTTTT. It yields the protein CASSHGPDTGELFF. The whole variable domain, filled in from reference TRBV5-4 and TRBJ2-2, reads ETGVTQSPTHLIKTRGQQVTLRCSSQSGHNTVSWYQQALGQGPQFIFQYYREEENGRGNFPPRFSGLQFPNYSSELNVNALELDDSALYLCASSHGPDTGELFFGEGSRLTVL.

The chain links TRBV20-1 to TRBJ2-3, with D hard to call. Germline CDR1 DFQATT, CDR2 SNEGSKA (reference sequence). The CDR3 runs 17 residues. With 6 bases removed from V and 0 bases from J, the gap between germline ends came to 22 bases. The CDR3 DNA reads TGCAGTGCCGATACCCGTTGGCGCGGCCAGAGCACAGATACGCAGTATTTT. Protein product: CSADTRWRGQSTDTQYF.

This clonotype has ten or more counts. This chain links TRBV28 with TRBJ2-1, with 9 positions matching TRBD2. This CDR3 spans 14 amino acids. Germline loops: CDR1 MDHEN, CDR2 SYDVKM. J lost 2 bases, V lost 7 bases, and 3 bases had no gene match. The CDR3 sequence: CASMAGGPYNEQFF. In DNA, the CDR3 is TGTGCCAGCATGGCGGGAGGGCCCTACAATGAGCAGTTCTTC.

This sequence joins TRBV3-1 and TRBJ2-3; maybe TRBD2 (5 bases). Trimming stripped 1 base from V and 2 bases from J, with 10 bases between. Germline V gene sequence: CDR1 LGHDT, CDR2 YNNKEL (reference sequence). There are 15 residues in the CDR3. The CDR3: CASSQGSGNTDTQYF. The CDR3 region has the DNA TGTGCCAGCAGCCAAGGGTCGGGGAACACAGATACGCAGTATTTT.

The CDR3 sequence: CSVATVSGELFF. For the CDR3, the DNA is TGCAGCGTCGCCACAGTCTCCGGGGAGCTGTTTTTT. The V call is TRBV29-1, the J call TRBJ2-2; D is unclear. Per the germline V gene, CDR1 is SQVTM and CDR2 is ANQGSEA. The length of the CDR3 is 12 residues. Trimming pared 6 bases from V and 6 bases from J, leaving 11 bases between.

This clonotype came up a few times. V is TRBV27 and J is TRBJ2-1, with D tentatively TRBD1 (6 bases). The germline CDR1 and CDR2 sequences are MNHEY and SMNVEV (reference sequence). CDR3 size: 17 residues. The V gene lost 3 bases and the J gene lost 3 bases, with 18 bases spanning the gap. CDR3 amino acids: CASSFSALGHLYNEQFF. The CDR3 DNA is TGTGCCAGCAGTTTCTCGGCTTTGGGACACCTCTACAATGAGCAGTTCTTC.

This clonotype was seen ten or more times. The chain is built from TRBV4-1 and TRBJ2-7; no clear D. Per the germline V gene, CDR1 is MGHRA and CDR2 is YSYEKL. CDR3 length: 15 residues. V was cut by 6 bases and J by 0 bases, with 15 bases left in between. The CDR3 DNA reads TGCGCCAGCAGTCCCGGGTTCAGTATCTCCTACGAGCAGTACTTC. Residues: CASSPGFSISYEQYF.

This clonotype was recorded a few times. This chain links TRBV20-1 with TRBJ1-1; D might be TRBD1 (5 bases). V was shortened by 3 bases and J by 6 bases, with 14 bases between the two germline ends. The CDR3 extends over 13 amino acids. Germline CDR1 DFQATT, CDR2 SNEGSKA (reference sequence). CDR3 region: CSASGRGISEAFF. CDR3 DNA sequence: TGCAGTGCTAGCGGTAGGGGAATTTCTGAAGCTTTCTTT.

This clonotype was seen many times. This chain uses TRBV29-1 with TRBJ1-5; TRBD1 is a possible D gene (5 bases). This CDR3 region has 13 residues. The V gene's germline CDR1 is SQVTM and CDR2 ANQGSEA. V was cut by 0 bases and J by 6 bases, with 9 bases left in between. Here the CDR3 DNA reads TGCAGCGTTGAAGAGGGACTGGGTCAGCCCCAGCATTTT. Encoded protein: CSVEEGLGQPQHF. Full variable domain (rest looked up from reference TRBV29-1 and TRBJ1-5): SAVISQKPSRDICQRGTSLTIQCQVDSQVTMMFWYRQQPGQSLTLIATANQGSEATYESGFVIDKFPISRPNLTFSTLTVSNMSPEDSSIYLCSVEEGLGQPQHFGDGTRLSIL.

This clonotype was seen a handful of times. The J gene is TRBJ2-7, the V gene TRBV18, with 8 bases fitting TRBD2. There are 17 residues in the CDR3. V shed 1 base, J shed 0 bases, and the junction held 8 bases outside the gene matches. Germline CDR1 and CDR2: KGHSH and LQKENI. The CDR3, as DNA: TGTGCCAGCTCACCACTTGGTAGCGGGACTTCCTCCTACGAGCAGTACTTC. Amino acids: CASSPLGSGTSSYEQYF. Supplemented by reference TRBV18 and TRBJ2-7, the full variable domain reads NAGVMQNPRHLVRRRGQEARLRCSPMKGHSHVYWYRQLPEEGLKFMVYLQKENIIDESGMPKERFSAEFPKEGPSILRIQQVVRGDSAAYFCASSPLGSGTSSYEQYFGPGTRLTVT.

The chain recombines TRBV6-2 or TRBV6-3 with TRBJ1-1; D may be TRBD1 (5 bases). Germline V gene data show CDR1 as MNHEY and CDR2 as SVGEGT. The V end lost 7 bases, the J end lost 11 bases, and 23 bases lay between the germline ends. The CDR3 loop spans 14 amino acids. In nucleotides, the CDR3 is TGTGCCAGCAAAGTTGGGGGACCGGGACTCTATGCTTTCTTT. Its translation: CASKVGGPGLYAFF.

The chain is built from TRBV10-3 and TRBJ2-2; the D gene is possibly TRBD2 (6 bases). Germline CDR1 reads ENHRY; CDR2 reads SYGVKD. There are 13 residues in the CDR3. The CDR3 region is CSTGQGGTGELFF. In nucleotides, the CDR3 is TGTTCGACCGGGCAGGGAGGCACCGGGGAGCTGTTTTTT.

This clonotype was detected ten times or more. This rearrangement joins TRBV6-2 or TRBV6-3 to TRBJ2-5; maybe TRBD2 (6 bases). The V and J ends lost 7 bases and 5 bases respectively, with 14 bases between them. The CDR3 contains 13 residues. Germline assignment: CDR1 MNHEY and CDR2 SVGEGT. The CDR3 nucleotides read TGTGCCAGCACCCCCGGGGGAGCGGAGACCCAGTACTTC. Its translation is CASTPGGAETQYF.

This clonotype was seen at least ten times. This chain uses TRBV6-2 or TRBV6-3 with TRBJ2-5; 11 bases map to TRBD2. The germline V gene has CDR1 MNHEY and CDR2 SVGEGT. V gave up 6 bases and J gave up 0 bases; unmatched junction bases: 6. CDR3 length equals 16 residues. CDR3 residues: CASRRPGLADQETQYF. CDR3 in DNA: TGTGCCAGCAGACGTCCGGGACTAGCGGACCAAGAGACCCAGTACTTC.

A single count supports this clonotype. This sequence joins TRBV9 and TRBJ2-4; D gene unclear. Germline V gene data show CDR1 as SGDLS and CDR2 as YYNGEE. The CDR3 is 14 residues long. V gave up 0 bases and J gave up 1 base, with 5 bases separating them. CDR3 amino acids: CASSVGLAKNIQYF. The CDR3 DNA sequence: TGTGCCAGCAGCGTAGGACTGGCCAAAAACATTCAGTACTTC.

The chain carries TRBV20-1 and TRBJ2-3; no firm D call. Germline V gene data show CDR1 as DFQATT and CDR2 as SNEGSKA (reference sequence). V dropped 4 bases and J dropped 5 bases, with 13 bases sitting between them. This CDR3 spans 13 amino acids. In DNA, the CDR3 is TGCAGTGCTACAGCCGGTTGGGGAGATACGCAGTATTTT. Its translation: CSATAGWGDTQYF.

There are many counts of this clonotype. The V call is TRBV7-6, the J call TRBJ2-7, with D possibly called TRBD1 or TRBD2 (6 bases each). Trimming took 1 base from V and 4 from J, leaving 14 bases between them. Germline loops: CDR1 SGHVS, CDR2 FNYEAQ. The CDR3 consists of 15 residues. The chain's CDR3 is CASSLVSGGTYEQYF. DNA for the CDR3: TGTGCCAGCAGCTTAGTTTCCGGGGGCACGTACGAGCAGTACTTC.

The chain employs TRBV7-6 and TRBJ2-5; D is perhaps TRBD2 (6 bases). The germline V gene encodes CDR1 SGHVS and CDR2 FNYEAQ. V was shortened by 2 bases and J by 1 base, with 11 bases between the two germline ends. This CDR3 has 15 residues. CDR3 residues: CASSLSAGTQETQYF. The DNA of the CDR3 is TGTGCCAGCAGCTTATCCGCGGGGACCCAAGAGACCCAGTACTTC.

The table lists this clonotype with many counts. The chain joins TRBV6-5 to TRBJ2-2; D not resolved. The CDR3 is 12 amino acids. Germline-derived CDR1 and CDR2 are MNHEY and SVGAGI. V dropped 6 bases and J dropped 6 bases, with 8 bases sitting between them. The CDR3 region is CASRPVPGELFF. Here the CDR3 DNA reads TGTGCCAGCAGACCCGTCCCCGGGGAGCTGTTTTTT.

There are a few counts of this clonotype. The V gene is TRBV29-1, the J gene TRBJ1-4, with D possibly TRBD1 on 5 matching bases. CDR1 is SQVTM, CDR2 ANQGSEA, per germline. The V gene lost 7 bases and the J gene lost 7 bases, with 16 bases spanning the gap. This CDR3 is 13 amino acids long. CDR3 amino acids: CSGQQWGTEKLFF. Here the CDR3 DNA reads TGCAGCGGCCAACAGTGGGGGACTGAAAAACTGTTTTTT.

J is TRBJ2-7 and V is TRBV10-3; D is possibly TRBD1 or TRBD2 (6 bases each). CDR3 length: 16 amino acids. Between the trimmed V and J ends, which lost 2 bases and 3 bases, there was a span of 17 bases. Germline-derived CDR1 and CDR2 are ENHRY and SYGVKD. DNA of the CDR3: TGTGCCATCAGTGAGGTGCTACGGGGGCAATTCTACGAGCAGTACTTC. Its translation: CAISEVLRGQFYEQYF.